This record concerns one TCR beta chain sequence. Its target is unknown. The record originates from a study of CD8 T cells in Susac syndrome. Whole-study results and caveats: As acknowledged by the study, its TCR sequencing and HLA analysis included a relatively small number of individuals.

The trim removed 6 bases at V and 5 bases at J, leaving 17 bases unmatched. The CDR3 runs 17 residues. CDR1 is KGHSH and CDR2 is LQKENI in the germline V gene. Sequencing of TCR beta, carried out with a high-throughput approach, was applied to CD8+ and CD4+ T cells from the blood. TEMRA cells were enriched by FACS, while CD8+ and CD4+ T cells were obtained through a negative isolation that was performed magnetically. Random hexamers were used to reverse transcribe the RNA input (about 0.5 to 1 ug). Across 54 Vbeta and 13 Jbeta, immunoSEQ multiplex PCR amplified TCR beta CDR3. TCRdb re-called the immunoSEQ multiplex PCR reads through MiXCR, storing one row per CDR3 protein. This sample has about 200,000 distinct CDR3 sequences, with 85% to 95% found just once.

The origin of this receptor is a human donor with multiple sclerosis. The chain has TRBV18 and TRBJ2-7, with 9 bases matching TRBD1. Sequenced input: CD4+ T cells from PBMCs. This CDR3 is CASSPLRGQGGENEQYF. CDR3 in DNA: TGTGCCAGCTCTCCGCTAAGGGGACAGGGAGGGGAAAACGAGCAGTACTTC. The full variable domain, with the rest looked up from reference TRBV18 and TRBJ2-7, is NAGVMQNPRHLVRRRGQEARLRCSPMKGHSHVYWYRQLPEEGLKFMVYLQKENIIDESGMPKERFSAEFPKEGPSILRIQQVVRGDSAAYFCASSPLRGQGGENEQYFGPGTRLTVT.